This note documents a single T cell receptor (beta chain) sequence. Its antigen is unknown. PCR used 60 Vbeta primers and 13 Jbeta primers. Profiling relied on immunoSEQ multiplex PCR, and the TCRdb table lists in-frame clones only, not all of them. The data show some 100,000 clones, with 60% to 80% seen just once and approximately 4.8% held by the top ten. CDR1 is MNHEY, CDR2 SMNVEV, per germline (reference sequence). With V trimmed by 11 bases and J by 4 bases, 5 bases remained unmatched. The CDR3 runs 12 residues. This sample is part of a study of cytomegalovirus exposure and HLA in healthy donors. Study findings and constraints: Previous analysis showed most TCR beta V segments were productive about 90% or about 30% of the time. In all likelihood, a cluster of highly shared sequence variants was a sequencing artifact.

The V and J genes are TRBV27 and TRBJ2-1, with 7 bases fitting TRBD2. Material: PBMCs. The TCR originated in a woman aged 18-29 years in good health and CMV-seropositive. In nucleotides, the CDR3 is TGTGCCTCCCGGCGGGGGTACAATGAGCAGTTCTTC. Its protein is CASRRGYNEQFF.